This TCR beta chain was sequenced during a study of blood T cell repertoires in COVID-19. TCRdb's table, derived via immunoSEQ multiplex PCR, lists solely in-frame clones and lacks some. The sample lists 250,000 to 300,000 clones; more than 70% were seen once. CDR1 is SGHAT, CDR2 FQDESV, per germline (reference sequence). The CDR3 is made up of 15 amino acids. The J segment lost 1 base and the V segment lost 3 bases, leaving 1 base of the junction unmatched. Those enrolled in Seattle joined during active infection and were followed longitudinally afterward. The chain couples TRBV11-1 to TRBJ2-3, with TRBD2 identical over 10 bases. The receptor's source is a woman aged 25 to 45 with COVID-19, enrolled during active disease. The source material was peripheral blood. CDR3 residues: CASSFGLAGTDTQYF. In DNA, the CDR3 is TGTGCCAGCAGCTTCGGACTAGCGGGCACAGATACGCAGTATTTT. The variable domain in full, completed from reference TRBV11-1 and TRBJ2-3, reads EAEVAQSPRYKITEKSQAVAFWCDPISGHATLYWYRQILGQGPELLVQFQDESVVDDSQLPKDRFSAERLKGVDSTLKIQPAELGDSAMYLCASSFGLAGTDTQYFGPGTRLTVL.